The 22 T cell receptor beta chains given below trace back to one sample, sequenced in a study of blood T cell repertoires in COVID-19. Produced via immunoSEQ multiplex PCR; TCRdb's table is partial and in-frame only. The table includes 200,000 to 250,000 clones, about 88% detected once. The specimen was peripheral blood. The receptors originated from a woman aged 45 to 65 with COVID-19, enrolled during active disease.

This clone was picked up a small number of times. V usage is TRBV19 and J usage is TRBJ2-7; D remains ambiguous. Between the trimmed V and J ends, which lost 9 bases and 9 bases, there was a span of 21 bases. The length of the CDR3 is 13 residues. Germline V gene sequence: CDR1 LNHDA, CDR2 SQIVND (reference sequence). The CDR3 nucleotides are TGTGCCAGCCAGTGGTTGGATACAGACCCGCAGTACGTC. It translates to CASQWLDTDPQYV.

The CDR3 DNA sequence: TGTGCCAGCAGCCTCTCCAAGGAAAAGGGCTTTGGTACGGGGGGCTGGTACGAGCAGTACTTC. Residues: CASSLSKEKGFGTGGWYEQYF. The rearrangement uses TRBV3-1 (or the pseudogene TRBV3-2) and TRBJ2-7; tentatively, D is TRBD2 (7 bases). Trimming took 4 bases from V and 4 from J, leaving 35 bases between them. Germline V gene lookup returns CDR1 LGHDT and CDR2 YNNKEL (reference sequence). The CDR3 contains 21 residues.

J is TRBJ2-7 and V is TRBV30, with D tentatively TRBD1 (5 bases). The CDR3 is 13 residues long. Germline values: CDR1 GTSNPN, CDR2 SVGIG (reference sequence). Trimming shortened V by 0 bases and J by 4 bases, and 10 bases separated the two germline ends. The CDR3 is CAWSVGQEYEQYF. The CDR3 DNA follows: TGTGCCTGGAGTGTGGGGCAGGAATACGAGCAGTACTTC.

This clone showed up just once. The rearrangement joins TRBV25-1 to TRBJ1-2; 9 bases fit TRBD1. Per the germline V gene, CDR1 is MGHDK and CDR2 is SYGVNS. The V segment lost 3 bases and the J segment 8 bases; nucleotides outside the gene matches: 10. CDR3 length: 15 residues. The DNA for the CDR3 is TGTGCCAGCAGTGACTATCCGGGACAGGGTCACGGCTACACCTTC. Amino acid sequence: CASSDYPGQGHGYTF.

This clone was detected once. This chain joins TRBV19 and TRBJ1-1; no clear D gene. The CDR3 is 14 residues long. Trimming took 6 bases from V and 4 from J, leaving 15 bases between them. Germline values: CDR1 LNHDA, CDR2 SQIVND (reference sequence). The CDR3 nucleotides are TGTGCCAGTAGACCCGGGTCCGGTGGCACTGAAGCTTTCTTT. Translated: CASRPGSGGTEAFF.

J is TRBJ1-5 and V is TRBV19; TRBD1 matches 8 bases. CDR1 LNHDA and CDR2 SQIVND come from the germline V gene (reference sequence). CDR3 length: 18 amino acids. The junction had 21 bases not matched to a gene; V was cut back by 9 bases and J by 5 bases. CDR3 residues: CASQTGARRVGVYQPQHF. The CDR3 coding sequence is TGTGCCAGCCAGACAGGGGCGAGGAGGGTGGGTGTATATCAGCCCCAGCATTTT.

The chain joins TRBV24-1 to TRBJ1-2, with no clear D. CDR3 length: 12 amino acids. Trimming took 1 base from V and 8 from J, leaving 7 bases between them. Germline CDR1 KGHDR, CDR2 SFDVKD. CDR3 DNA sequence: TGTGCCACCAGTGATTTAGCGGGAGGCTACACCTTC. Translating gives CATSDLAGGYTF.

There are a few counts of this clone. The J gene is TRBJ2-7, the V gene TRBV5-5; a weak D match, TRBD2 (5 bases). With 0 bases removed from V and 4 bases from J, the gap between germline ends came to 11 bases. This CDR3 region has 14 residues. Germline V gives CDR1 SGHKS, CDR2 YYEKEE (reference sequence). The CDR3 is CASSLVEGRYEQYV. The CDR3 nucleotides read TGTGCCAGCAGCTTGGTAGAGGGCAGGTACGAGCAGTACGTC.

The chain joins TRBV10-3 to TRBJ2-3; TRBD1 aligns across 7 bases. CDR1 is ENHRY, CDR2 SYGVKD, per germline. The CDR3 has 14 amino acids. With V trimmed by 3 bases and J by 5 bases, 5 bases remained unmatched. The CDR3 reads CAISERQGEDTQYF. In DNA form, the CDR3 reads TGTGCCATCAGTGAAAGGCAGGGGGAAGATACGCAGTATTTT.

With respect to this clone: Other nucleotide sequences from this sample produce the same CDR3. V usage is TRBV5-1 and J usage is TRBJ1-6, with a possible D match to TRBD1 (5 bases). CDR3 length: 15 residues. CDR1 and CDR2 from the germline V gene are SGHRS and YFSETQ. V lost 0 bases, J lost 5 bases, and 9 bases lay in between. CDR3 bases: TGCGCCAGCAGCTTGGGCCAGGGAAATAATTCACCCCTCCACTTT. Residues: CASSLGQGNNSPLHF.

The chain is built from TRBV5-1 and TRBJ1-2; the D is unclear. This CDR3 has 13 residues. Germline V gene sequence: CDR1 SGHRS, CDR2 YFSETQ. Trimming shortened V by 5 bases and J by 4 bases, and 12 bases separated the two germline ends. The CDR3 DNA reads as TGCGCCAGCAGAGGCGGAGGAGGCTATGGCTACACCTTC. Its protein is CASRGGGGYGYTF. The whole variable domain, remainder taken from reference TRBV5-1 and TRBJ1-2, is KAGVTQTPRYLIKTRGQQVTLSCSPISGHRSVSWYQQTPGQGLQFLFEYFSETQRNKGNFPGRFSGRQFSNSRSEMNVSTLELGDSALYLCASRGGGGYGYTFGSGTRLTVV.

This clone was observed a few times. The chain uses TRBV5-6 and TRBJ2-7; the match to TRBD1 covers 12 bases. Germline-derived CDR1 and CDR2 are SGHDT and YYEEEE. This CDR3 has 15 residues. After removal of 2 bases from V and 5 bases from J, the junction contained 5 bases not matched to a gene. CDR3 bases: TGTGCCAGCAGCTTCCCGGGACAGGGGGCGGACGAGCAGTACTTC. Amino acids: CASSFPGQGADEQYF.

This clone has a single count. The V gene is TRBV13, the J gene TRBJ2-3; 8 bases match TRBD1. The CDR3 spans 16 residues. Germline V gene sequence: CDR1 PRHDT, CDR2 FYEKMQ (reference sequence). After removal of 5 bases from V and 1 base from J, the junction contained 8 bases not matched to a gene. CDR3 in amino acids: CASSLSRDRRTDTQYF. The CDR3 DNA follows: TGTGCCAGCAGCCTATCCCGGGACAGGCGCACAGATACGCAGTATTTT.

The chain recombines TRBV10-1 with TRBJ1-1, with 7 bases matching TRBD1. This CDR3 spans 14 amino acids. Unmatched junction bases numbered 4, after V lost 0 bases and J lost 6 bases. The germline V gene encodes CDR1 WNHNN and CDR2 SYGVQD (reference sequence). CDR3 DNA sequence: TGCGCCAGCAGTGAGTCAGGGGGCAGGGCTGAAGCTTTCTTT. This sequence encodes CASSESGGRAEAFF.

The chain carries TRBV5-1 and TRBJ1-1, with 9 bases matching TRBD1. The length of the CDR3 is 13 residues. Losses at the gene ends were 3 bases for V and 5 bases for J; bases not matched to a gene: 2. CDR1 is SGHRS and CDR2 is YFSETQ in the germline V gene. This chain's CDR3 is CASSWDRATEAFF. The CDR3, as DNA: TGCGCCAGCAGCTGGGACAGGGCGACTGAAGCTTTCTTT.

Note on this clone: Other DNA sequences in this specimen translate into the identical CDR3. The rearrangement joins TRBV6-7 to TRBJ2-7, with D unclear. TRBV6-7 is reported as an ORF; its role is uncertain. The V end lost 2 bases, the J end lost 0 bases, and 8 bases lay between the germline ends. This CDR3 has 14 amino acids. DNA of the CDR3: TGTGCCAGCAGTTACGGCCGAAGCTCCTACGAGCAGTACGTC. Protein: CASSYGRSSYEQYV.

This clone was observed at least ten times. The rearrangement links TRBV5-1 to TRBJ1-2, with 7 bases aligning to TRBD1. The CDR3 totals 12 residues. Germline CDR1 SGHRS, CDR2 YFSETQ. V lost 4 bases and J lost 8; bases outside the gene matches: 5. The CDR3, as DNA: TGCGCCAGCAGCCCACAGGGGAGCGGCTACACCTTC. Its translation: CASSPQGSGYTF.

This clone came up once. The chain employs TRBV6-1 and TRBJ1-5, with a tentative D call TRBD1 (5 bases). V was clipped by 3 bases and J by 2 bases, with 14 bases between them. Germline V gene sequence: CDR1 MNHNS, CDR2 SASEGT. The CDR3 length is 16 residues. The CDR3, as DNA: TGTGCCAGCAGTGAGAGTTCACGGGGGGGCAATCAGCCCCAGCATTTT. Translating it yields CASSESSRGGNQPQHF.

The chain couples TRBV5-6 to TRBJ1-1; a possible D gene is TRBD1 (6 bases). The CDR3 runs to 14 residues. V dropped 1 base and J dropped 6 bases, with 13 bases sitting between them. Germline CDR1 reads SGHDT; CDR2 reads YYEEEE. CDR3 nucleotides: TGTGCCAGCAGCTTGTGGGCCAGGACAGCTGAAGCTTTCTTT. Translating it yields CASSLWARTAEAFF.

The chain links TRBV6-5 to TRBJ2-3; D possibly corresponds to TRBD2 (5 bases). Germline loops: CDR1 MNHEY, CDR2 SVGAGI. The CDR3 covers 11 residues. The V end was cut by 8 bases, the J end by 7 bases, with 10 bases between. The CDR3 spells CASSDWNTQYF. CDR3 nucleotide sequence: TGTGCCAGCTCGGACTGGAATACGCAGTATTTT.

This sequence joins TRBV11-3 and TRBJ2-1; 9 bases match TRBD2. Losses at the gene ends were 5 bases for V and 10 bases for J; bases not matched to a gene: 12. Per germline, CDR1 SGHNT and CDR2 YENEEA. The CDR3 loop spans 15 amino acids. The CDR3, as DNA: TGTGCCAGCAGCCGACTTAGCGGGGGCCCTGGGGAGCAGTTCTTC. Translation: CASSRLSGGPGEQFF.

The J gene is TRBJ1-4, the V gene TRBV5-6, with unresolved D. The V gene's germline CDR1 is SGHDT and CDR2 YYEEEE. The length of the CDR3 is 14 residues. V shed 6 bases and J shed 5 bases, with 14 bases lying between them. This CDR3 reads CASNTRISNEKLFF. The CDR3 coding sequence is TGTGCCAGCAACACACGAATATCGAATGAAAAACTGTTTTTT.